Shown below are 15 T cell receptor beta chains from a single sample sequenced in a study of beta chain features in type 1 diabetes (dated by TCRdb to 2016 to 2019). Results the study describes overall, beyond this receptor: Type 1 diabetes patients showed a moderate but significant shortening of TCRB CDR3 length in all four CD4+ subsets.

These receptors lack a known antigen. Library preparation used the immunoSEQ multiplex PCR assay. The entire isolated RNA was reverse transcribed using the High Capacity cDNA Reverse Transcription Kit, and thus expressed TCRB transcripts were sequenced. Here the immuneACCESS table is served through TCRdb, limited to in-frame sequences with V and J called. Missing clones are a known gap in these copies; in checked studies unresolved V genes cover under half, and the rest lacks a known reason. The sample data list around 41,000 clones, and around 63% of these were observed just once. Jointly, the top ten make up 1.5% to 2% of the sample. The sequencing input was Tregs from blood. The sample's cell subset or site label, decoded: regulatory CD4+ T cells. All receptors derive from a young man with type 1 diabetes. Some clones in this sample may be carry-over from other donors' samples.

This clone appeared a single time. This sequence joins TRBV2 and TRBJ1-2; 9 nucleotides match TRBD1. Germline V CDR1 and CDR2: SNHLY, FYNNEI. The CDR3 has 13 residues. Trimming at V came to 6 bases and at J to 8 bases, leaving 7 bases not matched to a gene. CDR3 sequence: CASRGQGVWGYTF. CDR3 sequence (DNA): TGTGCCAGCAGGGGACAGGGCGTCTGGGGCTACACCTTC.

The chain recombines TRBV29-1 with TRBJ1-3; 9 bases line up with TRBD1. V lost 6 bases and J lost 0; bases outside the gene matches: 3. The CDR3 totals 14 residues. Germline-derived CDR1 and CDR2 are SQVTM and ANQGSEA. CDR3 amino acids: CSVTGGRSGNTIYF. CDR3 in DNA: TGCAGCGTAACAGGGGGCCGCTCTGGAAACACCATATATTTT.

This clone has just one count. The CDR3 reads CASSFLTGDYEQYF. The CDR3 DNA sequence: TGTGCCAGCAGCTTCCTAACGGGGGACTACGAGCAGTACTTC. The rearrangement joins TRBV7-6 to TRBJ2-7, with a weak D call TRBD2 (6 bases). Germline values: CDR1 SGHVS, CDR2 FNYEAQ. Between the trimmed V and J ends, which lost 3 bases and 3 bases, there was a span of 12 bases. CDR3 length: 14 residues. The full variable domain, its missing parts supplied by reference TRBV7-6 and TRBJ2-7, is GAGVSQSPRYKVTKRGQDVALRCDPISGHVSLYWYRQALGQGPEFLTYFNYEAQQDKSGLPNDRFSAERPEGSISTLTIQRTEQRDSAMYRCASSFLTGDYEQYFGPGTRLTVT.

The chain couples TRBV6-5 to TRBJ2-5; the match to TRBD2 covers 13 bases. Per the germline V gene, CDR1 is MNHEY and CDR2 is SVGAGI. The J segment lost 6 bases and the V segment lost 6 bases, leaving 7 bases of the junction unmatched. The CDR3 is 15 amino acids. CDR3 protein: CASRPGLAGVKTQYF. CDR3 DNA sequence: TGTGCCAGCAGACCTGGACTAGCGGGGGTAAAGACCCAGTACTTC.

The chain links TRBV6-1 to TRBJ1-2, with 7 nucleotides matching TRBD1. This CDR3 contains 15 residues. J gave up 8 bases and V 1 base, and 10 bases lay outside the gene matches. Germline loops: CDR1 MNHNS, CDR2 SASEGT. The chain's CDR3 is CASSEGGGLTMGYTF. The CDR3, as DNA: TGTGCCAGCAGTGAAGGAGGGGGCCTAACTATGGGCTACACCTTC.

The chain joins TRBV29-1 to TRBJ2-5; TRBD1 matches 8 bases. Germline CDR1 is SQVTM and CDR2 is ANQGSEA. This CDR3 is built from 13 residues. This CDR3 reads CTYQGAQGETQYF. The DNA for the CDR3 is TGCACGTACCAGGGGGCGCAGGGGGAGACCCAGTACTTC.

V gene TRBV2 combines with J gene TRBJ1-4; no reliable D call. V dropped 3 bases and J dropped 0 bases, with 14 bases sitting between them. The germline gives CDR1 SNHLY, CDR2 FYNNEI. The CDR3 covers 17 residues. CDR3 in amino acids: CASSDIAVFSTNEKLFF. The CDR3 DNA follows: TGTGCCAGCAGTGACATAGCGGTATTCTCAACTAATGAAAAACTGTTTTTT.

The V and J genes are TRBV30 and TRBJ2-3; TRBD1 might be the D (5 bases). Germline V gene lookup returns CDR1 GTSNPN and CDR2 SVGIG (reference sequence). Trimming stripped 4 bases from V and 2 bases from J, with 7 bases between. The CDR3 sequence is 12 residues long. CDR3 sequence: CAWTTATDTQYF. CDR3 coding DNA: TGTGCCTGGACGACAGCCACAGATACGCAGTATTTT.

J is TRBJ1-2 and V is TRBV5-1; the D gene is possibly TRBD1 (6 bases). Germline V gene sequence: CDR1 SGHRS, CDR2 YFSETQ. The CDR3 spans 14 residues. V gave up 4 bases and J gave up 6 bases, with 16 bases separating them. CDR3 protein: CASSPVGGPDGYTF. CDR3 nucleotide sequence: TGCGCCAGCAGCCCGGTCGGGGGGCCCGATGGCTACACCTTC.

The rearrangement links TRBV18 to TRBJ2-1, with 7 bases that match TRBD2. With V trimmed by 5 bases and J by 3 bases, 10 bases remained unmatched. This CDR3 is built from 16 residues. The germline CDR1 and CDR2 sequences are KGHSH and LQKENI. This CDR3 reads CASSGGGSLIYNEQFF. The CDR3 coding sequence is TGTGCCAGCTCAGGCGGGGGTAGCCTTATCTACAATGAGCAGTTCTTC.

The CDR3, as DNA: TGTGCCAGCAGTTTATTCAGCGGGGGGTACTACGAGCAGTACTTC. It encodes CASSLFSGGYYEQYF. V and J are TRBV27 and TRBJ2-7; 9 nucleotides line up with TRBD2. The CDR3 consists of 15 residues. From germline, CDR1 is MNHEY and CDR2 SMNVEV (reference sequence). After removal of 1 base from V and 3 bases from J, the junction contained 4 bases not matched to a gene.

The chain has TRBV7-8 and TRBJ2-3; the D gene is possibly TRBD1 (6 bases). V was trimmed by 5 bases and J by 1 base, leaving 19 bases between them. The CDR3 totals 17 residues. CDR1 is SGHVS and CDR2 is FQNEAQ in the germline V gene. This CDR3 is CASSTSGPGHGTDTQYF. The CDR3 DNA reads TGTGCCAGCAGCACGTCCGGGCCGGGACACGGCACAGATACGCAGTATTTT.

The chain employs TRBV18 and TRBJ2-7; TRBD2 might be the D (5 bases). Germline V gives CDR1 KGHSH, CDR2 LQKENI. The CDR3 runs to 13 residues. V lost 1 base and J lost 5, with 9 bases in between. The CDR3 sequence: CASSPRRGDEQYF. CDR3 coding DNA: TGTGCCAGCTCACCACGACGGGGTGACGAGCAGTACTTC.

Here the CDR3 reads CASSSNPNPVYTDTQYF. CDR3 sequence (DNA): TGTGCCAGCAGTTCCAACCCTAATCCGGTATACACAGATACGCAGTATTTT. V usage is TRBV27 and J usage is TRBJ2-3; no firm D call. The CDR3 sequence is 17 residues long. V was pared by 4 bases and J by 2 bases, with 19 bases between. Germline V CDR1 and CDR2: MNHEY, SMNVEV (reference sequence).

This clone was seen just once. The CDR3 nucleotides read TGCAGCGCCGGACGGGGGTTTGACAATGAGCAGTTCTTC. It encodes CSAGRGFDNEQFF. This rearrangement joins TRBV29-1 to TRBJ2-1, with D possibly TRBD2 on 6 matching bases. The CDR3 consists of 13 residues. Trimming left V 7 bases short and J 5 bases short, with 15 bases between. CDR1 SQVTM and CDR2 ANQGSEA come from the germline V gene.